This is a list of T cell receptor beta chains from one sample in a study of T-cell reconstitution after alpha-beta-depleted transplantation in children. TCRdb used MiXCR to reprocess the PCR reads, holding one entry per CDR3 protein. Of fewer than 130,000 distinct CDR3 sequences listed, approximately 10% are singletons. Sequenced here: PBMCs from the stem cell graft donor, sampled from the stem cell graft. All receptors come from a human donor who donated a stem cell graft to a child with acute lymphoblastic leukemia. The CDR3 runs from the conserved cysteine through the conserved F or W. The order of the fields is J gene, D gene, clone size, V gene, CDR3 DNA, CDR3 protein. The D gene is left open where the match is weak. Clone size is not always given. Where it is, it says once, few, many or a class for expanded clones.

>TRBJ1-1|NA|many|TRBV7-8
TGTGCCAGCAGCCCCGCCTCTGGTTCTGCTTTCTTT
CASSPASGSAFF
>TRBJ1-1|TRBD1|NA|TRBV18
TGTGCCAGCTCACGAGGACAGGGGGGGTCTGAAGCTTTCTTT
CASSRGQGGSEAFF
>TRBJ2-1|NA|NA|TRBV18
TGTGCCAGCTCACCACCGGTGAACCCCCTAGAGCAGTTCTTC
CASSPPVNPLEQFF
>TRBJ2-1|TRBD2|many|TRBV4-3
TGCGCCAGCAGCCCGGGGACTAGCGGGGGGAATGAGCAGTTCTTC
CASSPGTSGGNEQFF
>TRBJ2-6|NA|many|TRBV29-1
TGCAGCGTCTCAGGAGACAGCAGCGGCGGGGCCAACGTCCTGACTTTC
CSVSGDSSGGANVLTF
>TRBJ2-3|TRBD2|once|TRBV30
TGTGCCTGGAGTGCCTCTTGGGGGGGGGTCTCAGATACGCAGTATTTT
CAWSASWGGVSDTQYF
>TRBJ2-1|TRBD2|NA|TRBV20-1
TGCAGTGCGAGAGGGACTAGCGGACTCAATGAGCAGTTCTTC
CSARGTSGLNEQFF
>TRBJ2-5|TRBD1|many|TRBV12-3/TRBV12-4
TGTGCCAGCAGTCCATCTCCGGGACAGGGAGAGACCCAGTACTTC
CASSPSPGQGETQYF
>TRBJ2-1|TRBD2|many|TRBV5-1
TGCGCCAGCAGCATCTTTAGCGGGGTGAAGGGAAGCTCCTACAATGAGCAGTTCTTC
CASSIFSGVKGSSYNEQFF
>TRBJ1-5|NA|NA|TRBV18
TGTGCCAGCTCACGCCACAGCGGAGGAGATCAGCCCCAGCATTTT
CASSRHSGGDQPQHF
>TRBJ2-7|TRBD1|many|TRBV11-2
TGTGCCAGCAGCTTAATTAGGCAGGGGGCGTACGAGCAGTACTTC
CASSLIRQGAYEQYF
>TRBJ2-1|TRBD2|many|TRBV27
TGTGCCAGCAGTGTACTAGCGGGAGGCACCTACAATGAGCAGTTCTTC
CASSVLAGGTYNEQFF
>TRBJ2-2|NA|many|TRBV4-3
TGCGCCAGCAGCCAAGCTAAACATGACACCGGGGAGCTGTTTTTT
CASSQAKHDTGELFF
>TRBJ2-6|NA|few|TRBV20-1
TGCAGTGCCTGGCCTGGTCGGAGGGCTGGGGCCAACGTCCTGACTTTC
CSAWPGRRAGANVLTF
>TRBJ2-5|TRBD1|many|TRBV12-3/TRBV12-4
TGTGCCAGCAGTTTTCCAGGGGGTGGAGAGACCCAGTACTTC
CASSFPGGGETQYF
>TRBJ1-2|NA|many|TRBV19
TGTGCCAGTAGTATTGGGCGGAGAGCTAACTATGGCTACACCTTC
CASSIGRRANYGYTF
>TRBJ2-4|NA|NA|TRBV10-3
TGTACCCTCAGTCCCCCTGGACTGGGACTAGCCAAAAACATTCAGTACTTC
CTLSPPGLGLAKNIQYF
>TRBJ2-1|NA|many|TRBV6-1
TGTGCCAGCAGTGAATCTAGTGGAGAAGTCAATGAGCAGTTCTTC
CASSESSGEVNEQFF
>TRBJ1-3|TRBD1|many|TRBV29-1
TGCAGCGTTGAAACGGGACAGGTTAACTCTGGAAACACCATATATTTT
CSVETGQVNSGNTIYF
>TRBJ2-3|TRBD1|many|TRBV6-1
TGTGCCAGCAGCCGGCCCTCGACAGGGACAGATACGCAGTATTTT
CASSRPSTGTDTQYF
>TRBJ2-2|NA|many|TRBV20-1
TGCATTAAACCCACCGGGGAGCTGTTTTTT
CIKPTGELFF
>TRBJ1-6|NA|many|TRBV12-5
TGTGCTAGTGGTTTGGTAACCCAGGGAAATTCACCCCTCCACTTT
CASGLVTQGNSPLHF
>TRBJ2-5|NA|few|TRBV7-9
TGTGCCAGCAGCTCGTCCGGGACTCACCCGGGAGAGACCCAGTACTTC
CASSSSGTHPGETQYF
>TRBJ2-3|NA|NA|TRBV5-4
TGTGCCAGCAGCTTGGGTCAGGTGATCACAGATACGCAGTATTTT
CASSLGQVITDTQYF
>TRBJ2-2|NA|few|TRBV20-1
TGCAGTGCGAACACAGGGAACACCGGGGAGCTGTTTTTT
CSANTGNTGELFF
>TRBJ2-4|NA|many|TRBV7-2
TGTGCCAGCGGCACAGTTGGGAACATTCAGTACTTC
CASGTVGNIQYF
>TRBJ2-7|TRBD1|many|TRBV20-1
TGCAGTGCTAGAGAGACAGGGGGCCTCTCCTACGAGCAGTACTTC
CSARETGGLSYEQYF
>TRBJ1-3|TRBD1|many|TRBV12-3/TRBV12-4
TGTGCCAGCAGCCAGACAGGGGGTGGAAACACCATATATTTT
CASSQTGGGNTIYF
>TRBJ1-3|NA|many|TRBV12-3/TRBV12-4
TGTGCCAGCAGCCTCGGGGTCCAAGTCTCTGGAAACACCATATATTTT
CASSLGVQVSGNTIYF
>TRBJ1-2|NA|many|TRBV29-1
TGCACCTGCCAAGGGGAGGGCTATGGCTACACCTTC
CTCQGEGYGYTF
>TRBJ2-4|NA|many|TRBV5-1
TGCGCCAGCAGCTCCCCCCTTGGGAATAGGGCCAAAAACATTCAGTACTTC
CASSSPLGNRAKNIQYF
>TRBJ2-7|NA|many|TRBV6-5
TGTGCCAGCAGTTACCAGGGGGGCCATTACGAGCAGTACTTC
CASSYQGGHYEQYF
>TRBJ1-5|NA|many|TRBV12-3/TRBV12-4
TGTGCCAGCACCCCGGACGGAGATAGCAATCAGCCCCAGCATTTT
CASTPDGDSNQPQHF
>TRBJ2-7|NA|many|TRBV10-3
TGTGCCATCAGTGGGGGGGACAGCCACTACGAGCAGTACTTC
CAISGGDSHYEQYF
>TRBJ2-5|TRBD2|many|TRBV12-3/TRBV12-4
TGTGCCAGCAGTTTCCCCAGCGGGGGTATATCTATAGGAGAGACCCAGTACTTC
CASSFPSGGISIGETQYF
>TRBJ2-5|TRBD2|many|TRBV5-8
TGTGCCAGCAGCTTTGGCCTAGCGGGGCCACAAGAGACCCAGTACTTC
CASSFGLAGPQETQYF
>TRBJ2-1|NA|many|TRBV6-2/TRBV6-3
TGTGCCAGCAGTTATGAAGAGAGATACAATGAGCAGTTCTTC
CASSYEERYNEQFF
>TRBJ2-7|NA|many|TRBV7-6
TGTGCCAGCAGCTTAGTCAGCACCTACGAGCAGTACTTC
CASSLVSTYEQYF
>TRBJ1-2|NA|many|TRBV29-1
TGCAGTACCAGACAGCGCTATGGCTACACCTTC
CSTRQRYGYTF
>TRBJ2-7|NA|many|TRBV7-2
TGTGCCAGCAGCTTAGCTGTGGGCACCTCCTACGAGCAGTACTTC
CASSLAVGTSYEQYF
>TRBJ2-1|NA|many|TRBV7-2
TGTGCCAGCAGTTCGACCTTACAGAATTACAATGAGCAGTTCTTC
CASSSTLQNYNEQFF
>TRBJ2-7|TRBD1|many|TRBV5-6
TGTGCCAGCAGCTTGGTGGGACAGGGGTCCGAGCAGTACTTC
CASSLVGQGSEQYF
>TRBJ2-7|NA|many|TRBV7-8
TGTGCCAGCAGCTCTCCTGGGGGTAAGGGGTACGAGCAGTACTTC
CASSSPGGKGYEQYF
>TRBJ2-2|NA|many|TRBV5-1
TGCGCCAGCAGCCCGAATATGGGTGGCGACACCGGGGAGCTGTTTTTT
CASSPNMGGDTGELFF
>TRBJ1-6|NA|many|TRBV7-2
TGTGCCAGCAGCTTCCAGGGGCATGTCAATTCACCCCTCCACTTT
CASSFQGHVNSPLHF